These T cell receptor beta chains were read from a single sample in a study of T-cell reconstitution after alpha-beta-depleted transplantation in children. A single record per CDR3 protein comes from TCRdb applying MiXCR to the PCR reads. The profile shows almost 600,000 distinct CDR3 sequences, approximately 30% of them singletons. Sequencing used PBMCs, obtained before TCRalphabeta/CD19-depleted stem cell transplant. These TCRs come from a boy in the first two years of life with Wiskott-Aldrich syndrome, due to receive a stem cell transplant. The CDR3 runs from the conserved cysteine through the conserved F or W. D genes are given only for firm matches. Size tells how often a clone was seen (once, few, many) or the class of an expanded clone, and some rows leave it out.

CDR3 DNA	CDR3 protein	D gene	V gene	J gene	clone size
TGTGCCAGCAGCTACCCGGGTAGGAGACTAGCGGTTAGCACAGATACGCAGTATTTT	CASSYPGRRLAVSTDTQYF	TRBD2	TRBV11-2	TRBJ2-3	-
TGTGCCAGCAGCCAAGGGAGACTAGCGGGTTCAGATACGCAGTATTTT	CASSQGRLAGSDTQYF	TRBD2	TRBV3-1	TRBJ2-3	-
TGCGCCAGCAGCTTGAGTGGACTAGCGGGAGGGGGCGTCGGGGAGCTGTTTTTT	CASSLSGLAGGGVGELFF	TRBD2	TRBV5-1	TRBJ2-2	few
TGTGCCAGCAGTTTGGGCAGGAGGTCCGAGCAGTACTTC	CASSLGRRSEQYF	-	TRBV12-3/TRBV12-4	TRBJ2-7	-
TGTGCCAGCTCACCACCTTCCCTGGGCCAAGAGACCCAGTACTTC	CASSPPSLGQETQYF	-	TRBV18	TRBJ2-5	-
TGTGCCAGCAGCCCGGTCGGGGGTAACAATGAGCAGTTCTTC	CASSPVGGNNEQFF	-	TRBV5-4	TRBJ2-1	-
TGTGCCAGCAGCTTTGTGGAAGACAATGAGCAGTTCTTC	CASSFVEDNEQFF	-	TRBV11-2	TRBJ2-1	few
TGTGCCAGCTCACCAGAGACAGGGGACTTCTACGAGCAGTACTTC	CASSPETGDFYEQYF	TRBD1	TRBV18	TRBJ2-7	-
TGCAGCGTTCGCCTAGCGGAGGGCGAGACCCAGTACTTC	CSVRLAEGETQYF	TRBD2	TRBV29-1	TRBJ2-5	-
TGTGCCAGCAGTTCCTGGAGGGGGGGAGCTTTCTTT	CASSSWRGGAFF	-	TRBV27	TRBJ1-1	many
TGCGCCAGCAGCCAAACCCCGACTAGCGACACCTACGAGCAGTACTTC	CASSQTPTSDTYEQYF	TRBD2	TRBV4-1	TRBJ2-7	-
TGTGCCAGCAGTTTTGGACTAGCGAGCTCCTACAATGAGCAGTTCTTC	CASSFGLASSYNEQFF	TRBD2	TRBV27	TRBJ2-1	-
TGTGCCACCAGTGATTTGGTTCTAGCGGGAGGTGGTGAGCAGTTCTTC	CATSDLVLAGGGEQFF	TRBD2	TRBV24-1	TRBJ2-1	few
TGTGCCAGCTCACCTCTGACAGGGGGGAACACTGAAGCTTTCTTT	CASSPLTGGNTEAFF	TRBD1	TRBV18	TRBJ1-1	few
TGTGCCAGCAGCTTAGGCAGGGCCATTCAAGAGACCCAGTACTTC	CASSLGRAIQETQYF	-	TRBV7-9	TRBJ2-5	-
TGTGCCAGCAGTACCACAGGGGATGGCGGGGACTTC	CASSTTGDGGDF	-	TRBV2	TRBJ2-5	-
TGTGCCAGCAGCCCGGGACAGGGATATAGCAATCAGCCCCAGCATTTT	CASSPGQGYSNQPQHF	TRBD1	TRBV7-6	TRBJ1-5	few
TGCGCCAGCAGCCTAACTAGCGCTGACAATGAGCAGTTCTTC	CASSLTSADNEQFF	TRBD2	TRBV5-1	TRBJ2-1	few
TGCGCCAGCAGCACTGGGTTGATGGCGGGATCCTACAATGAGCAGTTCTTC	CASSTGLMAGSYNEQFF	-	TRBV5-1	TRBJ2-1	few
TGTGCCAGCAGTTTATTCCCCCGTCTGGGAGGAGACGATGGCTACACCTTC	CASSLFPRLGGDDGYTF	-	TRBV12-3/TRBV12-4	TRBJ1-2	-
TGCAGCGTACGGGACAGGGGGGGCACAGATACGCAGTATTTT	CSVRDRGGTDTQYF	TRBD1	TRBV29-1	TRBJ2-3	-
TGTGCCAGCAGTCCTCCGTCAGCGATGGAGACCCAGTACTTC	CASSPPSAMETQYF	-	TRBV28	TRBJ2-5	-
TGTGCCAGCAGGGTCACGGGATTATTTAATGAGCAGTTCTTC	CASRVTGLFNEQFF	-	TRBV12-3/TRBV12-4	TRBJ2-1	-
TGTGCCAGCGGGACAGGGGGCTACGAGCAGTACTTC	CASGTGGYEQYF	TRBD1	TRBV5-1	TRBJ2-7	many
TGTGCCAGCAGCGCGGGGACAGGGAGACTAAGCACAGATACGCAGTATTTT	CASSAGTGRLSTDTQYF	TRBD1	TRBV7-2	TRBJ2-3	-
TGTGCCAGCAGCCTCAGCAAGGGGACTGTGACCTACGAGCAGTACTTC	CASSLSKGTVTYEQYF	-	TRBV7-9	TRBJ2-7	few
TGTGCCAGCAGTTCTCCGTATGACAGGGGGTTCTCCTACGAGCAGTACTTC	CASSSPYDRGFSYEQYF	TRBD1	TRBV6-2/TRBV6-3	TRBJ2-7	-
TGTGCCAGCAGTTTTAGGTCCGGCGGGAGAGTCTACAATGAGCAGTTCTTC	CASSFRSGGRVYNEQFF	TRBD2	TRBV12-3/TRBV12-4	TRBJ2-1	few
TGTGCCACCAGCAGAGGATCCGGTCGAGACAGCTACGAGCAGTACTTC	CATSRGSGRDSYEQYF	-	TRBV15	TRBJ2-7	-
TGTGCCAGCAGCTTCCCCCTTCCCCGTCTAGCGGACCTCTACAATGAGCAGTTCTTC	CASSFPLPRLADLYNEQFF	TRBD2	TRBV11-2	TRBJ2-1	-
TGTGCCAGCAGCTTGTCAGGGGGCCAAGAGACCCAGTACTTC	CASSLSGGQETQYF	TRBD1	TRBV5-5	TRBJ2-5	many
TGTGCCAGCAGCCAAGGAACGGGGCCTAGGGAGACCCAGTACTTC	CASSQGTGPRETQYF	-	TRBV7-8	TRBJ2-5	once
TGTGCCAGCAGTTTAAGGACAGCATACGGTACGCAGTATTTT	CASSLRTAYGTQYF	-	TRBV12-3/TRBV12-4	TRBJ2-3	-
TGTGCCAGCACCCGTAGCGGGAGCCGACTCAATGAGCAGTTCTTC	CASTRSGSRLNEQFF	TRBD2	TRBV27	TRBJ2-1	-
TGCGCCAGCAGCCGCGACGGGACAGGGGGGTTACAAGAGACCCAGTACTTC	CASSRDGTGGLQETQYF	TRBD1	TRBV5-1	TRBJ2-5	-
TGTGCCAGCAGCCAAGATGTCTACGAGCAGTACTTC	CASSQDVYEQYF	-	TRBV14	TRBJ2-7	-
TGCAGCGGGAGACCTGGGACTAGCACGGGCGAGCAGTACTTC	CSGRPGTSTGEQYF	TRBD2	TRBV29-1	TRBJ2-7	few
TGTGCCAGCAGCTTGGGCAGGGGGACGGACGAGCAGTACTTC	CASSLGRGTDEQYF	TRBD1	TRBV7-9	TRBJ2-7	-
TGTGCCAGCAGCCGGACTAGCGGGGGCTCCTACAATGAGCAGTTCTTC	CASSRTSGGSYNEQFF	TRBD2	TRBV5-5	TRBJ2-1	-
TGTGCCAGCAGCTTAGACTCAGGGGTCTACGAGCAGTACTTC	CASSLDSGVYEQYF	-	TRBV7-9	TRBJ2-7	-
TGTGCCTGGAGTACGGGGTCGATCCAGCATTTT	CAWSTGSIQHF	-	TRBV30	TRBJ1-5	-
TGCGCCAGCAGCCAAGGCCCCGTTTCCGTCGGGTCCCATAAGATTTTTCACTACAATGAGCAGTTCTTC	CASSQGPVSVGSHKIFHYNEQFF	-	TRBV4-1	TRBJ2-1	-
TGCAGTGCTAGACTAGCGGGAGGGCAGACGGGCACCGGGGAGCTGTTTTTT	CSARLAGGQTGTGELFF	TRBD2	TRBV20-1	TRBJ2-2	-
TGTGCCATCAGCCCAGGACTAACGTACCAAGAGACCCAGTACTTC	CAISPGLTYQETQYF	-	TRBV10-3	TRBJ2-5	few
TGTGCCAGCAGTGAACTGGGTCAGGGGCAGGGCGGGGAGCTGTTTTTT	CASSELGQGQGGELFF	-	TRBV6-1	TRBJ2-2	-
TGCGCCAGCAGCTTACGACTAGCGGGAGGCCTTTCCTACGAGCAGTACTTC	CASSLRLAGGLSYEQYF	TRBD2	TRBV5-1	TRBJ2-7	-
TGCGCCAGCAGTGAGACCGGACAGGGAGGCGAGCAGTACTTC	CASSETGQGGEQYF	TRBD1	TRBV10-2	TRBJ2-7	few
TGTGCCACCAGTGACCACAGGGCACCGAACACCGGGGAGCTGTTTTTT	CATSDHRAPNTGELFF	-	TRBV24-1	TRBJ2-2	-
TGCGCCAGCAGCCAAGGGACAGGGGCGCAGTACTACAATGAGCAGTTCTTC	CASSQGTGAQYYNEQFF	TRBD1	TRBV4-1	TRBJ2-1	-
TGCGCCAGCAGCTTGGGACAGGGGGGCGACTACGAGCAGTACTTC	CASSLGQGGDYEQYF	TRBD1	TRBV5-1	TRBJ2-7	-
TGTGCCAGCAGCCCCTTAAGGGGGATTTCTAGCAATCAGCCCCAGCATTTT	CASSPLRGISSNQPQHF	-	TRBV6-2/TRBV6-3	TRBJ1-5	few
TGTGCCAGCAGCCAAGATCCGGGGGCGGGAGATACGCAGTATTTT	CASSQDPGAGDTQYF	-	TRBV3-1	TRBJ2-3	few
TGCAGTGCTAGCCCGCGCGGGAGAGGCGCAGATACGCAGTATTTT	CSASPRGRGADTQYF	TRBD2	TRBV20-1	TRBJ2-3	few
TGTGCCAGCAGCCTGCTGTCAACCACCAGCACAGATACGCAGTATTTT	CASSLLSTTSTDTQYF	-	TRBV7-8	TRBJ2-3	-
TGCAGTCCGTACAGCCCACTACTAGCGGGGACGTACGAGCAGTACTTC	CSPYSPLLAGTYEQYF	TRBD2	TRBV20-1	TRBJ2-7	few
TGCAGTACCACCGGGACTAGCTATGAGCAGTTCTTC	CSTTGTSYEQFF	TRBD2	TRBV20-1	TRBJ2-1	few
TGTGCCTGGAGTAATTTCCAAGCAGGGAACACTGAAGCTTTCTTT	CAWSNFQAGNTEAFF	-	TRBV30	TRBJ1-1	-
TGCAGTGCTGGGGGCAGGGACAGGGTATACAATGAGCAGTTCTTC	CSAGGRDRVYNEQFF	TRBD1	TRBV20-1	TRBJ2-1	-
TGTGCCAGCAGCCCAACCCACGGGACACCTATTTACAATGAGCAGTTCTTC	CASSPTHGTPIYNEQFF	-	TRBV28	TRBJ2-1	few